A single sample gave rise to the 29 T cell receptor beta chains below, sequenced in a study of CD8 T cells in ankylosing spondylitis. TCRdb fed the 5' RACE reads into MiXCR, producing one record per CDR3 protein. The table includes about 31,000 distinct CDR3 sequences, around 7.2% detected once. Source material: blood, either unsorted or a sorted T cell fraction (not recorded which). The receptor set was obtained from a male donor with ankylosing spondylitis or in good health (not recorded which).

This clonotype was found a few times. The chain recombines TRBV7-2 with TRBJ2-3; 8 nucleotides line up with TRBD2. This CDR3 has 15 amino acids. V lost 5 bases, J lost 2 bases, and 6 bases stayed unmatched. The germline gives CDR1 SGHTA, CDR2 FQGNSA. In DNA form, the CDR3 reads TGTGCCAGCAGCGGTCGGGGGGGAGACACAGATACGCAGTATTTT. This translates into CASSGRGGDTDTQYF.

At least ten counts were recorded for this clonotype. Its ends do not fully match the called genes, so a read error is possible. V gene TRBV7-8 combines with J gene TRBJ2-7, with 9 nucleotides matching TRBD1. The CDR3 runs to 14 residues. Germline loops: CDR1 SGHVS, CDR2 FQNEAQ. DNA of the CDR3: TGTGCCACCAGCCCCGGGACAGGGCTACCCGAGCAGTACTTC. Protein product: CATSPGTGLPEQYF. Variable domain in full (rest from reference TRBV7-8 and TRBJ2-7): GAGVSQSPRYKVAKRGQDVALRCDPISGHVSLFWYQQALGQGPEFLTYFQNEAQLDKSGLPSDRFFAERPEGSVSTLKIQRTQQEDSAVYLCATSPGTGLPEQYFGPGTRLTVT.

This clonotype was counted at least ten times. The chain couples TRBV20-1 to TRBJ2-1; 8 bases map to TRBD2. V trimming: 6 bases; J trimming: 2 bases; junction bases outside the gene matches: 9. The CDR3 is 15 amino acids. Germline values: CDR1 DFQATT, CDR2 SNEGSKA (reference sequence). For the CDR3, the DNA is TGCAGTGCCGGTAGCGGGAAGTCCCCCTACAATGAGCAGTTCTTC. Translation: CSAGSGKSPYNEQFF.

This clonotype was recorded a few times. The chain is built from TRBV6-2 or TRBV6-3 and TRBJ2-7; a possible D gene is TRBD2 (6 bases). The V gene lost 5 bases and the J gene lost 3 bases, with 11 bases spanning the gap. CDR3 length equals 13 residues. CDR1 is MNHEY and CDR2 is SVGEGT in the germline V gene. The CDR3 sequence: CASSARDFYEQYF. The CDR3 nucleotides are TGTGCCAGCAGTGCCCGGGACTTCTACGAGCAGTACTTC.

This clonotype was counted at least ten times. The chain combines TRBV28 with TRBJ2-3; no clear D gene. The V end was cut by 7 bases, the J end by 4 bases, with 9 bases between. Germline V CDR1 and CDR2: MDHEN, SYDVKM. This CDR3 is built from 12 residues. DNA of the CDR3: TGTGCCAGCACCCGTGGGTCAGATACGCAGTATTTT. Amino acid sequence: CASTRGSDTQYF.

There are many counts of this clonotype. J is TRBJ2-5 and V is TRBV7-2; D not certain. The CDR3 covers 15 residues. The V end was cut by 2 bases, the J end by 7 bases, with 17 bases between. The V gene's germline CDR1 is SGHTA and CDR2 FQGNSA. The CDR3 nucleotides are TGTGCCAGCAGCTTAATCCAAGGCTCCGGCTCGACCCAGTACTTC. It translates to CASSLIQGSGSTQYF.

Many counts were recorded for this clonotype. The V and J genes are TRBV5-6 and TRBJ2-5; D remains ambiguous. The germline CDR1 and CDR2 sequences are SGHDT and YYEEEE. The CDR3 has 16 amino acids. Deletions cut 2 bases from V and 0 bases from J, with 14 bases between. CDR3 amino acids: CASSFGPVWYQETQYF. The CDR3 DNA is TGTGCCAGCAGCTTTGGGCCCGTTTGGTACCAAGAGACCCAGTACTTC.

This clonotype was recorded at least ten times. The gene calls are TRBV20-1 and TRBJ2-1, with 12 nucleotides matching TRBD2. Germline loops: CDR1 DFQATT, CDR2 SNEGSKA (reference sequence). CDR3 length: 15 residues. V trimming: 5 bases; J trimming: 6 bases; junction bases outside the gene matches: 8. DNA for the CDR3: TGCAGTGCTGCATCCGGGACTAGCGGGCCCAATGAGCAGTTCTTC. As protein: CSAASGTSGPNEQFF.

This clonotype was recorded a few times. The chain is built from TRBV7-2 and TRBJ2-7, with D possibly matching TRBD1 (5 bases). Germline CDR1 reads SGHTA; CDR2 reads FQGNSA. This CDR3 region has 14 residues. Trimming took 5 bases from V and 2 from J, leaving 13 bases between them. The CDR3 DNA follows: TGTGCCAGCAGCCGGTGGGGCGAGGCCTACGAGCAGTACTTC. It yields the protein CASSRWGEAYEQYF.

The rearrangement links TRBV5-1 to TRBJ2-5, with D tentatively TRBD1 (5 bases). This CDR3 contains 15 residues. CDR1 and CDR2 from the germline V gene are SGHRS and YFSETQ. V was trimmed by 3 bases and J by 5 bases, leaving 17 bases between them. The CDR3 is CASSSNDGAGETQYF. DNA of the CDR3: TGCGCCAGCAGCTCGAACGACGGAGCAGGGGAGACCCAGTACTTC.

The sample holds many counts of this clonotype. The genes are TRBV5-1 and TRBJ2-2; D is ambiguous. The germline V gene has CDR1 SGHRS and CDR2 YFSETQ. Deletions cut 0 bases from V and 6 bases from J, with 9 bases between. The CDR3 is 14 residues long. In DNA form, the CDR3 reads TGCGCCAGCAGCTTGGCCCCGGATCCCGGGGAGCTGTTTTTT. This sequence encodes CASSLAPDPGELFF.

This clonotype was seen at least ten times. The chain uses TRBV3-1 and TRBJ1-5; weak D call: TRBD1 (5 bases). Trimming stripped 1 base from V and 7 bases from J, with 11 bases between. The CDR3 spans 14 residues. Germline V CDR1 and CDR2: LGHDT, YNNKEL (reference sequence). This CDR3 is CASSQGAGPQPQHF. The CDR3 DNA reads TGTGCCAGCAGCCAAGGGGCAGGGCCCCAGCCCCAGCATTTT.

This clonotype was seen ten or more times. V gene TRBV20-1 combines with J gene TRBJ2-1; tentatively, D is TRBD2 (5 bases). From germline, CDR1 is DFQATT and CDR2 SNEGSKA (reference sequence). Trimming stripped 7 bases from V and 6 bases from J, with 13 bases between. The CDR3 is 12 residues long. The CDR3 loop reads CSVEDLLNEQFF. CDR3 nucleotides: TGCAGTGTTGAGGACTTGCTCAATGAGCAGTTCTTC.

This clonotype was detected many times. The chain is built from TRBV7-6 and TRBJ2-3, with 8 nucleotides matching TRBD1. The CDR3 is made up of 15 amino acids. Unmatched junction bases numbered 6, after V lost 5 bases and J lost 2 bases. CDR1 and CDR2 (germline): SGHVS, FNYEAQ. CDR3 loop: CASSRQGTYTDTQYF. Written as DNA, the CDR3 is TGTGCCAGCAGCAGACAGGGGACCTACACAGATACGCAGTATTTT.

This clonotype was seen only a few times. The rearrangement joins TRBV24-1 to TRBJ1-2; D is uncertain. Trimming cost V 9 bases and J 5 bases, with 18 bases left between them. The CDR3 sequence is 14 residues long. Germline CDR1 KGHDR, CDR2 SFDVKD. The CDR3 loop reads CATQRWAQDYGYTF. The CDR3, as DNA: TGTGCCACCCAGCGGTGGGCCCAAGATTATGGCTACACCTTC.

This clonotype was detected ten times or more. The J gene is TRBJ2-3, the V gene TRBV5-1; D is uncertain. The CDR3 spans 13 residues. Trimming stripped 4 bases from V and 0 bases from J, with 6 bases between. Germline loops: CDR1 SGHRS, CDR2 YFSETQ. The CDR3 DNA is TGCGCCAGCAGCCAACCGAGCACAGATACGCAGTATTTT. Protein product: CASSQPSTDTQYF.

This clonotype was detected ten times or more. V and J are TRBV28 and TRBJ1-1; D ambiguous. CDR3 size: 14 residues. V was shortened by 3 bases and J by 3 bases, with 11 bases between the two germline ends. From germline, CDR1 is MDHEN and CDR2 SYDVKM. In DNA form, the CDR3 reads TGTGCCAGCAGTTTGTCCCGAGAAGACACTGAAGCTTTCTTT. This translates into CASSLSREDTEAFF.

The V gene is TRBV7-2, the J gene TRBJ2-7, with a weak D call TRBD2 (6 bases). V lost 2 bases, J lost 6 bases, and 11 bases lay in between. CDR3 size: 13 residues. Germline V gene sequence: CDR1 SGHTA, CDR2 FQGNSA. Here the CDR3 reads CASSLSGVGEQYF. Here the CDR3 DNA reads TGTGCCAGCAGCTTATCGGGAGTAGGCGAGCAGTACTTC.

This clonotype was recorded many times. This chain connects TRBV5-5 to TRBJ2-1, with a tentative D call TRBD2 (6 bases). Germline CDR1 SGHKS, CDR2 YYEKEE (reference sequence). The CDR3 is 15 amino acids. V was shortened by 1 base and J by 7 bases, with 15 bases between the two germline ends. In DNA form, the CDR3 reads TGTGCCAGCAGCTTGTCTGACGGGAGCGGTAATGAGCAGTTCTTC. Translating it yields CASSLSDGSGNEQFF.

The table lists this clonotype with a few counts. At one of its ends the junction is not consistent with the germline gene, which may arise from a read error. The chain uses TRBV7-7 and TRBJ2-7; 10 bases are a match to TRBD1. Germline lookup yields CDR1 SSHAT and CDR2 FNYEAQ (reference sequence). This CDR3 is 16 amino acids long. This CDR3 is CASSPAAGTGDYEQYF. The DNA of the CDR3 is TGTGCTAGCAGCCCCGCCGCCGGGACAGGGGACTACGAGCAGTACTTC.

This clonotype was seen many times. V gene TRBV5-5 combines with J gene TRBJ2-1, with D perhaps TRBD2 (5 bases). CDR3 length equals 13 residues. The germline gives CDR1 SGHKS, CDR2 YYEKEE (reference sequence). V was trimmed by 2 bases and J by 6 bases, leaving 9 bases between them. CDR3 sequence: CASSFRGVNEQFF. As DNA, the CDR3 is TGTGCCAGCAGCTTTCGGGGAGTCAATGAGCAGTTCTTC. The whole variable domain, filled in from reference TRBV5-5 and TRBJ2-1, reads DAGVTQSPTHLIKTRGQQVTLRCSPISGHKSVSWYQQVLGQGPQFIFQYYEKEERGRGNFPDRFSARQFPNYSSELNVNALLLGDSALYLCASSFRGVNEQFFGPGTRLTVL.

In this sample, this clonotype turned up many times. CDR3 sequence (DNA): TGTGCCAGCAGTTTCTGGACAGGCGGCAAGGCCGGGGAGCTGTTTTTT. Its translation is CASSFWTGGKAGELFF. The chain combines TRBV28 with TRBJ2-2, with 7 bases fitting TRBD1. V was pared by 3 bases and J by 6 bases, with 10 bases of the junction left unmatched. CDR3 length: 16 amino acids. The germline V gene has CDR1 MDHEN and CDR2 SYDVKM.

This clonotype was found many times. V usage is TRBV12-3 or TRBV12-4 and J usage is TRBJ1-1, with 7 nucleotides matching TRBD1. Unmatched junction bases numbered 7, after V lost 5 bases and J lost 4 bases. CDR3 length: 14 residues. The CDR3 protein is CASSRTGAGTEAFF. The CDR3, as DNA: TGTGCCAGCAGTCGAACAGGGGCGGGCACTGAAGCTTTCTTT.

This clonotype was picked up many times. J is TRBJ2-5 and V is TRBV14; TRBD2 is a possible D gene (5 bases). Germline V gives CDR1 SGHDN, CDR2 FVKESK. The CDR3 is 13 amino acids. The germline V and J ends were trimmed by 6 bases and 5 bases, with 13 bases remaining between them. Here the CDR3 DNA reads TGTGCCAGCAGGCCAGACGGGGTTGAGACCCAGTACTTC. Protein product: CASRPDGVETQYF.

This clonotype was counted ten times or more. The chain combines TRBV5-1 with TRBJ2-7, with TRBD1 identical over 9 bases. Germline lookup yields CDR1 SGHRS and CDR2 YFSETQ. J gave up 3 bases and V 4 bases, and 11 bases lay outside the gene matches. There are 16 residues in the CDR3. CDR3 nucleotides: TGCGCCAGCAGCCCGGGACAGGGCTTACTGAACTACGAGCAGTACTTC. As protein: CASSPGQGLLNYEQYF.

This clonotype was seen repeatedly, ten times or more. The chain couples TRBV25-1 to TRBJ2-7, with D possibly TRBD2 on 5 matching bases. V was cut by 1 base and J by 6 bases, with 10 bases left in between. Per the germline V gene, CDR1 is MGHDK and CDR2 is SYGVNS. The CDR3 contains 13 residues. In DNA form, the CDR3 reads TGTGCCAGCAGTGAATTCGGGGTGCGCGAGCAGTACTTC. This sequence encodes CASSEFGVREQYF.

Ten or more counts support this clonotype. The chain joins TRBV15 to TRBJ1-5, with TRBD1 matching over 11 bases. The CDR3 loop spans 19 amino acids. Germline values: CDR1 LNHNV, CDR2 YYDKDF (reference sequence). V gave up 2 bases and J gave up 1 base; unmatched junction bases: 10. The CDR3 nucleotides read TGTGCCACCAGCAGAATACACCGGACAGGGGGCGAGAGCAATCAGCCCCAGCATTTT. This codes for CATSRIHRTGGESNQPQHF.

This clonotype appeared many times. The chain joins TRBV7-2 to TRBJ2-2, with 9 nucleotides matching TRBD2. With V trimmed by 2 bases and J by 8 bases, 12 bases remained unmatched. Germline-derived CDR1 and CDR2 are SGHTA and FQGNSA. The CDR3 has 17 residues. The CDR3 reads CASSLWLAGRYQGELFF. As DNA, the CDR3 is TGTGCCAGCAGCTTATGGCTAGCGGGAAGGTATCAAGGGGAGCTGTTTTTT.

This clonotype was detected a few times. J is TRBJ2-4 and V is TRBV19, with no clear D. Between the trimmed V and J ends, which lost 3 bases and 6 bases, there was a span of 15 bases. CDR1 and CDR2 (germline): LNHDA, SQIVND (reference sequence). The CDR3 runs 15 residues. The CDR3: CASSIRAYPSNIQYF. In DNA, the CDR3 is TGTGCCAGTAGTATTCGCGCCTATCCATCAAACATTCAGTACTTC.